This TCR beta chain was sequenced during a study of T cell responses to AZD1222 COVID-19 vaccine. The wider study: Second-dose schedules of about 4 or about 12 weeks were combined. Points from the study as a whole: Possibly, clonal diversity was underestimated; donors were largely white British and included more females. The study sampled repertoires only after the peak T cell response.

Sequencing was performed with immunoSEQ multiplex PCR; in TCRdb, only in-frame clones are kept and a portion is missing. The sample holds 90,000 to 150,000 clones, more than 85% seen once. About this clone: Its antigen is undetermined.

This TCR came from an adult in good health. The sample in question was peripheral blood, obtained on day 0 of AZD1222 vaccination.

This chain's CDR3 is CACSLREYF. CDR3 DNA sequence: TGTGCCTGTAGTCTAAGGGAGTACTTC. V usage is TRBV5-3 and J usage is TRBJ2-7; D is undetermined. TRBV5-3 is known as an ORF, though its function is uncertain. Between the trimmed V and J ends, which lost 10 bases and 11 bases, there was a span of 13 bases. The CDR3 sequence is 9 residues long.